This TCR beta chain was sequenced for a study of monozygotic twins with cystic fibrosis. Study outcomes and limitations: Nucleotide-identical clonotype sharing was significantly higher within monozygotic CF twin pairs than between unrelated CF individuals.

V gave up 1 base and J gave up 1 base, with 10 bases separating them. CDR3 size: 15 residues. Germline loops: CDR1 SEHNR, CDR2 FQNEAQ (reference sequence). The data were produced by immunoSEQ multiplex PCR, yet TCRdb's version contains in-frame clones alone and is incomplete. The repertoire holds about 25,000 clones, with less than 95% as singletons. Details on this clone: Its antigen remains unidentified.

The genes are TRBV7-9 and TRBJ1-1; D possibly corresponds to TRBD1 (6 bases). The clonotype was recovered from a girl aged 2-15 years with cystic fibrosis. The specimen sequenced was blood. The CDR3 nucleotides are TGTGCCAGCAGCTTAGTAACAGGGCAGAACACTGAAGCTTTCTTT. Its protein is CASSLVTGQNTEAFF. The entire variable domain, with the rest obtained from reference TRBV7-9 and TRBJ1-1, is as follows: DTGVSQNPRHKITKRGQNVTFRCDPISEHNRLYWYRQTLGQGPEFLTYFQNEAQLEKSRLLSDRFSAERPKGSFSTLEIQRTEQGDSAMYLCASSLVTGQNTEAFFGQGTRLTVV.